The count of the clone carrying this T cell receptor beta chain is one. Its cognate antigen is unknown. This specimen belongs to a study of PD-L1 blockade in urothelial cancer. Study-level background: The patients' atezolizumab therapy, 1,200 mg intravenously every 3 weeks, started in 2014. Patients with male sex and bladder-origin urothelial cancer accounted for about nine tenths of the roughly 29 enrolled. Broader study findings: Durable benefit was linked to greater 3-week expansion of tumor-associated blood clones. Pretreatment TCR clonality in blood under the median foretold superior survival.

Repertoires were generated with immunoSEQ multiplex PCR, while TCRdb's copy carries only in-frame clones and drops some. The sample yields tens of thousands of clones, around 87% seen once. V dropped 7 bases and J dropped 1 base, with 13 bases sitting between them. The germline CDR1 and CDR2 sequences are MDHEN and SYDVKM. The CDR3 consists of 14 residues. Time point defined: pretreatment peripheral blood. The specimen was PBMCs, collected around atezolizumab (anti-PD-L1) treatment. This rearrangement joins TRBV28 to TRBJ1-1; no reliable D call. The TCR was taken from a man aged 60 to 75 with urothelial cancer. CDR3 nucleotide sequence: TGTGCCAGCACAGACCATACAGCGAACACTGAAGCTTTCTTT. Its translation: CASTDHTANTEAFF.